The entry below describes one T cell receptor (beta chain). Its target is not known. The CDR3 extends over 14 amino acids. Deletions cut 10 bases from V and 2 bases from J, with 16 bases between. The germline gives CDR1 MNHEY, CDR2 SVGAGI. This specimen belongs to a study of T cell responses to AZD1222 COVID-19 vaccine. Study findings and constraints: Seropositive status at baseline applied to only 6 or 7 AZD1222 recipients. Spike regions recognized by vaccine-associated CD4 TCRs spanned the protein, led by 160-218 and 743-854. Donors were mostly white British, more females; clonal diversity possibly underestimated.

Using immunoSEQ multiplex PCR, the repertoire was profiled, and TCRdb retains in-frame clones only, with some absent. This sample has roughly 130,000 clones; 94% occur once, and the top ten carry 6.6%. V usage is TRBV6-5 and J usage is TRBJ2-3; a possible D gene is TRBD2 (6 bases). This material consisted of peripheral blood, taken on day 0 of AZD1222 vaccination. The sequence came from an adult in good health. In DNA form, the CDR3 reads TGTGCCACCCGGGGCGGGGCCAACACAGATACGCAGTATTTT. Protein: CATRGGANTDTQYF.